The 2 T cell receptor beta chains presented below share a single source sample, sequenced in a study of blood T cells in healthy people across ages. The second PCR ran roughly 7 to 12 cycles with a sample-barcoded 5' primer and J-beta primers. TCRdb re-derived calls from the 5' RACE reads in MiXCR, one entry per CDR3 protein. In the table there are about 650,000 distinct CDR3 sequences, about a third of which are singletons. The source material was blood. The receptors were sampled from a woman over 75 in good health.

The V gene is TRBV20-1, the J gene TRBJ2-3, with 8 nucleotides matching TRBD2. Germline-derived CDR1 and CDR2 are DFQATT and SNEGSKA (reference sequence). Trimming removed 4 bases from V and 5 bases from J; junction bases left unmatched: 17. This CDR3 contains 17 residues. The CDR3 DNA follows: TGCAGTGCTAACGGGGGGCGGGGGGCCCTCCAGTTAGATACGCAGTATTTT. It codes for CSANGGRGALQLDTQYF.

This clonotype was detected a few times. The chain uses TRBV19 and TRBJ1-1; a weak D match, TRBD1 (6 bases). CDR1 LNHDA and CDR2 SQIVND come from the germline V gene (reference sequence). Trimming left V 9 bases short and J 0 bases short, with 14 bases between. There are 14 residues in the CDR3. The CDR3 coding sequence is TGTGCCAGCTATCCATCAGGGGTGAACACTGAAGCTTTCTTT. Amino acid sequence: CASYPSGVNTEAFF.